These 27 T cell receptor beta chains came from one sample sequenced in a study of identifying expanded T cells in peripheral blood. Sequencing used immunoSEQ multiplex PCR; TCRdb keeps in-frame clones, though not all of them. The sample gives around 100,000 clones, about 91% of which show up once; about 14% is in the top ten. Sequencing was performed on blood. Receptors were obtained from a person aged 18 to 69 in good health.

V gene TRBV6-5 combines with J gene TRBJ2-5, with D perhaps matching TRBD1 (6 bases). V was cut by 0 bases and J by 2 bases, with 10 bases left in between. The V gene's germline CDR1 is MNHEY and CDR2 SVGAGI. The length of the CDR3 is 15 residues. Here the CDR3 DNA reads TGTGCCAGCAGTTACTCGATAGGGGGACAAGAGACCCAGTACTTC. Its translation: CASSYSIGGQETQYF.

This clone was seen just once. The rearrangement uses TRBV4-3 and TRBJ2-7; the D gene could be TRBD1 or TRBD2 (5 bases each). The germline V gene has CDR1 LGHNA and CDR2 YSLEER. The CDR3 has 15 residues. V lost 0 bases and J 6 bases, leaving 15 bases between the germline ends. The CDR3, as DNA: TGCGCCAGCAGCCAAGAGAGGCTAGACGGGGCCGAGCAGTACTTC. Protein: CASSQERLDGAEQYF.

This clone was seen just once. This chain joins TRBV5-1 and TRBJ2-5; TRBD1 matches 9 bases. The CDR3 has 14 residues. Germline V lookup: CDR1 SGHRS, CDR2 YFSETQ. V shed 4 bases and J 5 bases; nucleotides not matched to a gene: 6. Here the CDR3 reads CASSPGQGRETQYF. The CDR3 DNA reads as TGCGCCAGCAGCCCCGGACAGGGGAGGGAGACCCAGTACTTC.

The chain combines TRBV7-3 with TRBJ2-3; D is uncertain. V lost 8 bases, J lost 7 bases, and 10 bases lay in between. Germline-derived CDR1 and CDR2 are SGHTA and FQGTGA. This CDR3 is built from 11 residues. CDR3 DNA sequence: TGTGCCAGCGGGGATCATCATACGCAGTATTTT. It specifies CASGDHHTQYF.

The chain joins TRBV13 to TRBJ2-1, with D possibly being TRBD2 (5 bases). The CDR3 spans 15 residues. The V end was cut by 2 bases, the J end by 4 bases, with 12 bases between. Germline CDR1 and CDR2: PRHDT and FYEKMQ (reference sequence). The CDR3 region is CASSLTRAVYNEQFF. Here the CDR3 DNA reads TGTGCCAGCAGCTTAACGAGGGCGGTGTACAATGAGCAGTTCTTC.

The chain couples TRBV7-3 to TRBJ2-7; D is ambiguous. CDR1 SGHTA and CDR2 FQGTGA come from the germline V gene. V was pared by 4 bases and J by 5 bases, with 15 bases between. This CDR3 has 14 residues. The CDR3 nucleotides read TGTGCCAGCAGCTCGTTTGGGCCCGGAGACGAGCAGTACTTC. Amino acid sequence: CASSSFGPGDEQYF. Full variable domain (rest looked up from reference TRBV7-3 and TRBJ2-7): GAGVSQTPSNKVTEKGKYVELRCDPISGHTALYWYRQSLGQGPEFLIYFQGTGAADDSGLPNDRFFAVRPEGSVSTLKIQRTERGDSAVYLCASSSFGPGDEQYFGPGTRLTVT.

The V gene is TRBV18, the J gene TRBJ1-1; TRBD1 matches at 7 bases. V dropped 2 bases and J dropped 0; count of bases not matched to a gene: 6. The CDR3 extends over 16 amino acids. Germline V gene data show CDR1 as KGHSH and CDR2 as LQKENI. CDR3 in amino acids: CASSPVSTGVNTEAFF. For the CDR3, the DNA is TGTGCCAGCTCACCAGTTTCAACAGGGGTGAACACTGAAGCTTTCTTT.

This chain joins TRBV10-1 and TRBJ2-7; 10 nucleotides match TRBD1. The CDR3 spans 14 residues. Germline V gene sequence: CDR1 WNHNN, CDR2 SYGVQD (reference sequence). V was clipped by 7 bases and J by 6 bases; unmatched bases: 9. The CDR3 sequence: CASTRDRGSLEQYF. DNA for the CDR3: TGCGCCAGCACCCGGGACAGGGGTTCTCTCGAGCAGTACTTC.

The V call is TRBV18, the J call TRBJ1-1; D not resolved. V was cut by 2 bases and J by 0 bases, with 4 bases left in between. The CDR3 is made up of 13 amino acids. The germline V gene encodes CDR1 KGHSH and CDR2 LQKENI. The CDR3 DNA reads as TGTGCCAGCTCACCAGTGGTGAACACTGAAGCTTTCTTT. This translates into CASSPVVNTEAFF.

This chain joins TRBV25-1 and TRBJ1-2; D is unresolved. The CDR3 length is 16 residues. V lost 2 bases and J lost 7, with 20 bases in between. Germline V gene lookup returns CDR1 MGHDK and CDR2 SYGVNS. CDR3 DNA sequence: TGTGCCAGCAGTGAAACGGGAGGGAGACGATTATCTGGCTACACCTTC. It encodes CASSETGGRRLSGYTF.

V is TRBV18 and J is TRBJ1-4; 8 bases map to TRBD1. Germline V CDR1 and CDR2: KGHSH, LQKENI. V shed 3 bases and J 6 bases; nucleotides not matched to a gene: 3. The CDR3 consists of 14 residues. The CDR3 spells CASSPQGAYEKLFF. The CDR3 nucleotides read TGTGCCAGCTCACCTCAGGGGGCCTATGAAAAACTGTTTTTT.

This sequence joins TRBV5-1 and TRBJ2-5; 15 bases map to TRBD2. The CDR3 extends over 20 amino acids. Per germline, CDR1 SGHRS and CDR2 YFSETQ. With V trimmed by 3 bases and J by 0 bases, 12 bases remained unmatched. CDR3 residues: CASSSGLAGGRKKNQETQYF. Here the CDR3 DNA reads TGCGCCAGCAGCTCCGGACTAGCGGGAGGGAGAAAAAAAAACCAAGAGACCCAGTACTTC. Filled out from reference TRBV5-1 and TRBJ2-5, the complete variable domain reads KAGVTQTPRYLIKTRGQQVTLSCSPISGHRSVSWYQQTPGQGLQFLFEYFSETQRNKGNFPGRFSGRQFSNSRSEMNVSTLELGDSALYLCASSSGLAGGRKKNQETQYFGPGTRLLVL.

The V call is TRBV7-9, the J call TRBJ2-5, with 8 nucleotides matching TRBD1. Germline CDR1 reads SEHNR; CDR2 reads FQNEAQ (reference sequence). This CDR3 is 15 amino acids long. V lost 5 bases, J lost 4 bases, and 9 bases stayed unmatched. The CDR3 is CASSTQTGVIETQYF. The CDR3 DNA reads TGTGCCAGCAGCACCCAGACAGGGGTAATAGAGACCCAGTACTTC.

This sequence joins TRBV5-1 and TRBJ2-7; D is possibly TRBD1 (6 bases). CDR1 SGHRS and CDR2 YFSETQ come from the germline V gene. The CDR3 spans 14 residues. Trimming removed 3 bases from V and 6 bases from J, with 16 bases in between. CDR3 protein: CASSSGPGVGEQYF. In DNA form, the CDR3 reads TGCGCCAGCAGCTCGGGACCAGGGGTGGGCGAGCAGTACTTC.

This clone has just one count. Here the CDR3 DNA reads TGTGCCACCCGGAACATGAGGAACACTGAAGCTTTCTTT. Amino acids: CATRNMRNTEAFF. The chain couples TRBV15 to TRBJ1-1; D unresolved. Germline V CDR1 and CDR2: LNHNV, YYDKDF (reference sequence). CDR3 size: 13 residues. Trimming removed 8 bases at V and 1 base at J, with 11 bases between.

The count of this clone is one. V and J are TRBV27 and TRBJ1-6; 10 bases agree with TRBD1. The CDR3 consists of 19 residues. V was clipped by 5 bases and J by 4 bases; unmatched bases: 14. Germline V lookup: CDR1 MNHEY, CDR2 SMNVEV (reference sequence). The CDR3 sequence is CASSLSGDRGNGYNSPLHF. Here the CDR3 DNA reads TGTGCCAGCAGTCTCTCCGGGGACAGGGGCAACGGATATAATTCACCCCTCCACTTT.

This chain's CDR3 is CASRASENTGELFF. In DNA, the CDR3 is TGTGCCAGCAGGGCTAGCGAAAACACCGGGGAGCTGTTTTTT. The gene calls are TRBV7-8 and TRBJ2-2; possible D gene TRBD2, 6 bases. The CDR3 totals 14 residues. Germline CDR1 reads SGHVS; CDR2 reads FQNEAQ. The V end was cut by 6 bases, the J end by 2 bases, with 10 bases between.

This sequence joins TRBV18 and TRBJ2-5, with D maybe TRBD1 (6 bases). The CDR3 consists of 15 residues. The V gene lost 1 base and the J gene lost 3 bases, with 12 bases spanning the gap. In germline, CDR1 is KGHSH, CDR2 LQKENI. The CDR3 coding sequence is TGTGCCAGCTCACCACTGGGACAATCGAAAGAGACCCAGTACTTC. Translation: CASSPLGQSKETQYF.

The J gene is TRBJ1-2, the V gene TRBV21-1. TRBV21-1 constitutes a pseudogene. This CDR3 contains 14 residues. The DNA of the CDR3 is TGTGCCAGCAGCCCTCCCTCGTTCCAGCATGGCTACACCTTC. It codes for CASSPPSFQHGYTF.

This rearrangement joins TRBV7-2 to TRBJ2-7; no reliable D call. Germline V gene sequence: CDR1 SGHTA, CDR2 FQGNSA. Trimming removed 5 bases at V and 2 bases at J, with 10 bases between. This CDR3 is built from 13 residues. Written as DNA, the CDR3 is TGTGCCAGCAGCAAAAGGTCGGCCTACGAGCAGTACTTC. It specifies CASSKRSAYEQYF.

The chain employs TRBV28 and TRBJ2-7, with 8 bases identical to TRBD1. Germline assignment: CDR1 MDHEN and CDR2 SYDVKM. The trim removed 3 bases at V and 4 bases at J, leaving 14 bases unmatched. The CDR3 contains 17 residues. The CDR3 DNA reads as TGTGCCAGCAGTTTCCCCCCCGGTCCAGGGGGCATTTACGAGCAGTACTTC. It yields the protein CASSFPPGPGGIYEQYF.

The J gene is TRBJ1-2, the V gene TRBV7-8; TRBD1 agrees at 7 bases. In germline, CDR1 is SGHVS, CDR2 FQNEAQ. The CDR3 runs to 14 residues. With 2 bases clipped from V and 3 bases from J, the junction kept 3 bases outside the gene matches. The CDR3 is CASSLNTGDYGYTF. DNA for the CDR3: TGTGCCAGCAGCTTAAATACAGGGGACTATGGCTACACCTTC.

V gene TRBV5-1 combines with J gene TRBJ2-2, with 8 nucleotides matching TRBD1. CDR1 and CDR2 (germline): SGHRS, YFSETQ. The CDR3 has 15 amino acids. Germline trimming cut 4 bases from V and 7 bases from J; bases unmatched to any gene: 9. In nucleotides, the CDR3 is TGCGCCAGCAGCCGCCGGGCAGGGGGCGACGGGGAGCTGTTTTTT. The encoded protein is CASSRRAGGDGELFF.

This clone was counted a single time. This chain joins TRBV4-3 and TRBJ1-2, with D possibly matching TRBD1 (6 bases). Germline V CDR1 and CDR2: LGHNA, YSLEER. CDR3 length equals 16 residues. V was trimmed by 4 bases and J by 8 bases, leaving 23 bases between them. CDR3 sequence reads: CASSPSAPDTGNGYTF. CDR3 nucleotide sequence: TGCGCCAGCAGCCCCTCCGCCCCGGATACAGGGAACGGCTACACCTTC.

V usage is TRBV27 and J usage is TRBJ1-1, with unresolved D. In germline, CDR1 is MNHEY, CDR2 SMNVEV (reference sequence). V was shortened by 3 bases and J by 4 bases, with 9 bases between the two germline ends. The CDR3 covers 13 residues. The CDR3 is CASSLSQITEAFF. CDR3 DNA: TGTGCCAGCAGTTTGTCGCAAATCACTGAAGCTTTCTTT.

This clone occurred a few times. V and J are TRBV6-5 and TRBJ1-3; no firm D call. The CDR3 totals 11 residues. V was clipped by 4 bases and J by 5 bases, with 3 bases between them. The germline gives CDR1 MNHEY, CDR2 SVGAGI. In nucleotides, the CDR3 is TGTGCCAGCAGTTCCCGAAACACCATATATTTT. Its protein is CASSSRNTIYF.

The rearrangement uses TRBV18 and TRBJ2-7; 9 bases fit TRBD1. This CDR3 spans 15 amino acids. Germline V gene data show CDR1 as KGHSH and CDR2 as LQKENI. Trimming at V came to 5 bases and at J to 1 base, leaving 6 bases not matched to a gene. DNA of the CDR3: TGTGCCAGCTCAATAGGACAGGGGAAGTCCTACGAGCAGTACTTC. It is translated as CASSIGQGKSYEQYF.